This entry describes one T cell receptor (beta chain). Measured with immunoSEQ multiplex PCR; TCRdb has only the in-frame clones, and not every one. The table includes about 200,000 clones, approximately 82% detected once. Symptom resolution, clearance, or two negative PCRs marked the recovered donors of Cohort 3. This sample is part of a study of blood T cell repertoires in COVID-19. At the level of the study: T cells, B-cell-depleted T cells, or PBMCs provided the cDNA or gDNA that served as material.

The receptor's source is a man between 40 and 49 years old who had recovered from COVID-19. Specimen: PBMCs or T cells enriched from blood (not recorded which).

The CDR3 coding sequence is TGTGCCAGTAGTATAGAGGACAGGGGGAATGGCTACACCTTC. This translates into CASSIEDRGNGYTF. This chain uses TRBV19 with TRBJ1-2, with 10 bases that match TRBD1. Germline lookup yields CDR1 LNHDA and CDR2 SQIVND (reference sequence). This CDR3 has 14 amino acids. The ends lost 0 bases at V and 6 bases at J; junction bases unmatched: 1.